The T cell receptor beta chain described here comes from a study of T cell changes during pregnancy in multiple sclerosis (dated by TCRdb to about 2019). Regarding the research as a whole: In women with multiple sclerosis, the researchers looked at how the T cell repertoire shifted as pregnancy progressed.

For this clone: Its binding antigen is unknown. The record has no base qualities; no much larger clone is one base away.

The library was generated by the immunoSEQ multiplex PCR assay. Here the immuneACCESS table is served through TCRdb, limited to in-frame sequences with V and J called. Missing clones are a known gap in these copies; in checked studies unresolved V genes cover under half, and the rest lacks a known reason. This sample holds roughly 69,000 clones; around 90% were observed only once. The ten largest clones take up 0.25% to 0.3% of the sample. The sample consisted of CD4+ T cells from peripheral blood mononuclear cells, taken in the third trimester of pregnancy. The clonotype originates from a female donor in good health, enrolled as a control in a pregnancy study.

CDR3 sequence: CASSQVGGHYGYTF. The DNA sequence is given as TGCGCCAGCAGCCAAGTAGGAGGACACTATGGCTACACCTTC. The rearrangement joined TRBV4-3 to TRBJ1-2; the D gene lacks a confident call. The germline V gene provides CDR1 LGHNA and CDR2 YSLEER. V is pared back by 1 base and J by 3 bases, with 9 bases lying between the germline termini. The CDR3, from cysteine to phenylalanine, totals 14 residues. Only CDR3 DNA remains: 42 bases, in frame from the first base.